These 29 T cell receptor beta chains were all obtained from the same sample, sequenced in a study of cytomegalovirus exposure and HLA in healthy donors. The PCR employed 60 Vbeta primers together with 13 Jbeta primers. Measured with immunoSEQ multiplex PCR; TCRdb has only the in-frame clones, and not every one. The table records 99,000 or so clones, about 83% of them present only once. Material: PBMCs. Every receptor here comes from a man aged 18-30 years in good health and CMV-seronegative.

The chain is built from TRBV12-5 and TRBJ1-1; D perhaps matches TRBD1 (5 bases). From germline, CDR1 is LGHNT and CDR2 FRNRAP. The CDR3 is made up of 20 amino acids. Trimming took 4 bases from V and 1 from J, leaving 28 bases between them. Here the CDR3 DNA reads TGTGCTAGTGGTTGGGGGGGTCCTAACCCTTACCCCTTATCGAACACTGAAGCTTTCTTT. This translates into CASGWGGPNPYPLSNTEAFF.

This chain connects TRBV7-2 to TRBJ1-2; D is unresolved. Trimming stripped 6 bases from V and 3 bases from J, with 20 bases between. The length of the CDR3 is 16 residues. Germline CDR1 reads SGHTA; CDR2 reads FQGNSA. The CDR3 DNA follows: TGTGCCAGCAGTTATCGGCGGGTGGGTAGTGACTATGGCTACACCTTC. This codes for CASSYRRVGSDYGYTF.

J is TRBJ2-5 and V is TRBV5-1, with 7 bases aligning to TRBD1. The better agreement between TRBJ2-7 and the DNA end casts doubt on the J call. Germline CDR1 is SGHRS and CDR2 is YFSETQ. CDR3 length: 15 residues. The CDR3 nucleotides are TGCGCCAGCAGCCCGACAGGGCTCTCAGGCAACGAGCAGTACTTC. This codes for CASSPTGLSGNEQYF.

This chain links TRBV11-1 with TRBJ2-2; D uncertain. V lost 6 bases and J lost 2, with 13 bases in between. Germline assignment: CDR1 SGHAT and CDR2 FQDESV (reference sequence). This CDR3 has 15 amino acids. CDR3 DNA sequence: TGTGCCAGCAGACCCGACACTCTTAACACCGGGGAGCTGTTTTTT. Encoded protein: CASRPDTLNTGELFF.

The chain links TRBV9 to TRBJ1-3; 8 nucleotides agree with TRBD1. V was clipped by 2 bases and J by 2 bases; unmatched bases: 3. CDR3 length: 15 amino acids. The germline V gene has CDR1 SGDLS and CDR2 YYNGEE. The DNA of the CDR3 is TGTGCCAGCAGCGTGGGACAGGCGGCTGGAAACACCATATATTTT. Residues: CASSVGQAAGNTIYF. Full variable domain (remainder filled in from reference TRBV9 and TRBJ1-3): DSGVTQTPKHLITATGQRVTLRCSPRSGDLSVYWYQQSLDQGLQFLIQYYNGEERAKGNILERFSAQQFPDLHSELNLSSLELGDSALYFCASSVGQAAGNTIYFGEGSWLTVV.

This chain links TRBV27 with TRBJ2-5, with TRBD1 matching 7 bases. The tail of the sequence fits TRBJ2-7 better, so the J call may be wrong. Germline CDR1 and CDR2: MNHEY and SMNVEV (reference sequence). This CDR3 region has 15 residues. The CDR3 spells CASRPGTANSYEQYF. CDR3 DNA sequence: TGTGCCAGCAGGCCCGGGACAGCGAACTCCTACGAGCAGTACTTC.

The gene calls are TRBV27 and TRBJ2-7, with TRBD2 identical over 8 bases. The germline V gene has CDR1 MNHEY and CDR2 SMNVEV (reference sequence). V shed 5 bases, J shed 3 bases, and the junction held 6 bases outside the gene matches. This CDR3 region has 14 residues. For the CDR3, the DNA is TGTGCCAGCAGTCACTTAGCGGGGAACTACGAGCAGTACTTC. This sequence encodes CASSHLAGNYEQYF.

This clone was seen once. CDR3 nucleotides: TGTGCCAGCAGCTCCTATACACTCGACAAGCTGTTTTTT. Translated, it gives CASSSYTLDKLFF. V and J are TRBV5-6 and TRBJ2-2; D ambiguous. Germline V gene sequence: CDR1 SGHDT, CDR2 YYEEEE. The CDR3 length is 13 residues. The V end lost 3 bases, the J end lost 12 bases, and 15 bases lay between the germline ends.

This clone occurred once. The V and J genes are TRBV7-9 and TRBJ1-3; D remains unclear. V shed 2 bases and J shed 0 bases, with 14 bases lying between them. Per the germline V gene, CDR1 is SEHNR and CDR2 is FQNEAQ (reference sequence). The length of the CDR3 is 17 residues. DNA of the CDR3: TGTGCCAGCAGCTTAAGGCCGGGGTTAAGCTCTGGAAACACCATATATTTT. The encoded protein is CASSLRPGLSSGNTIYF. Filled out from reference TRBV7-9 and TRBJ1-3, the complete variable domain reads DTGVSQNPRHKITKRGQNVTFRCDPISEHNRLYWYRQTLGQGPEFLTYFQNEAQLEKSRLLSDRFSAERPKGSFSTLEIQRTEQGDSAMYLCASSLRPGLSSGNTIYFGEGSWLTVV.

The CDR3 reads CASSLSGQTYEQYF. As DNA, the CDR3 is TGTGCCAGCAGCTTATCGGGACAGACCTACGAGCAGTACTTC. V and J are TRBV7-2 and TRBJ2-7; 7 bases fit TRBD1. The V segment lost 2 bases and the J segment 2 bases; nucleotides outside the gene matches: 3. CDR3 length: 14 amino acids. Germline V gives CDR1 SGHTA, CDR2 FQGNSA. Variable domain in full (rest from reference TRBV7-2 and TRBJ2-7): GAGVSQSPSNKVTEKGKDVELRCDPISGHTALYWYRQSLGQGLEFLIYFQGNSAPDKSGLPSDRFSAERTGGSVSTLTIQRTQQEDSAVYLCASSLSGQTYEQYFGPGTRLTVT.

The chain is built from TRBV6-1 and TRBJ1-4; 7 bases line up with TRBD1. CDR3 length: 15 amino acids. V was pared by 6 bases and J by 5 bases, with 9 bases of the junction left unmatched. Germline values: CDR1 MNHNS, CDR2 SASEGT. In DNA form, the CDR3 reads TGTGCCAGCAGACCAGGGGGGACCGCAAATGAAAAACTGTTTTTT. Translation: CASRPGGTANEKLFF.

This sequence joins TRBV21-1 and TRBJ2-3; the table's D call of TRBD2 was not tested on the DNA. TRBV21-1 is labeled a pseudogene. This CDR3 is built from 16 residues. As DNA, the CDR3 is TGTGCCAGCAGCTCCTCGGAGCGGGAGAATCCAGATACGCAGTATTTT. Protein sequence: CASSSSERENPDTQYF.

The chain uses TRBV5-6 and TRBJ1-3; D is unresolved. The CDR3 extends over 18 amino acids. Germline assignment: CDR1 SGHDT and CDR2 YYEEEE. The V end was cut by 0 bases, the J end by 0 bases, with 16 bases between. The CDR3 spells CASSLERRGSPSGNTIYF. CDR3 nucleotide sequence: TGTGCCAGCAGCTTGGAAAGGCGAGGCAGCCCCTCTGGAAACACCATATATTTT.

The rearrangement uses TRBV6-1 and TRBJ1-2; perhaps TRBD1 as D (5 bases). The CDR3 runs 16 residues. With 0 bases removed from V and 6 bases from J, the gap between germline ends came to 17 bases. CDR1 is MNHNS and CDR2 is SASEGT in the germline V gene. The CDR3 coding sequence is TGTGCCAGCAGTGAAGCGCAAATAAGGGGTCGTCATGGCTACACCTTC. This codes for CASSEAQIRGRHGYTF.

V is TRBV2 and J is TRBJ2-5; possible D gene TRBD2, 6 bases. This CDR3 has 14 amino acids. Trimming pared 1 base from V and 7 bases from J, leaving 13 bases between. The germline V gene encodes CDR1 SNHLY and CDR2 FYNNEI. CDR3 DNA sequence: TGTGCCAGCAGTGAAGACCGGGGGTTGGGGACCCAGTACTTC. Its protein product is CASSEDRGLGTQYF.

As DNA, the CDR3 is TGTGCCAGCAGTAACAGGGGGCGCAGAGAGACCCAGTACTTC. Amino acids: CASSNRGRRETQYF. The chain couples TRBV28 to TRBJ2-5, with TRBD1 matching 9 bases. CDR1 MDHEN and CDR2 SYDVKM come from the germline V gene. CDR3 size: 14 residues. V dropped 5 bases and J dropped 4; count of bases not matched to a gene: 5.

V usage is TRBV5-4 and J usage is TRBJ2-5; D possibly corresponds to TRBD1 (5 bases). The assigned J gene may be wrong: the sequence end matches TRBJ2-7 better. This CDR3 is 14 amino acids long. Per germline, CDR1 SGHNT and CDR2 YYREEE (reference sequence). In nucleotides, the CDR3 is TGTGCCAGCAGCCCAGCAGGGCAGACCTACGAGCAGTACTTC. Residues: CASSPAGQTYEQYF.

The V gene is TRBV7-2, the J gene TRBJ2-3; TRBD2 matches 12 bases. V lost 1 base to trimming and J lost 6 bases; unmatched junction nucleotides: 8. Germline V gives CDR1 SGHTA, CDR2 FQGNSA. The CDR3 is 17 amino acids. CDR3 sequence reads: CASSLVFRTSGTDTQYF. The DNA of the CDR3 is TGTGCCAGCAGCTTAGTCTTTCGGACTAGCGGGACCGATACGCAGTATTTT.

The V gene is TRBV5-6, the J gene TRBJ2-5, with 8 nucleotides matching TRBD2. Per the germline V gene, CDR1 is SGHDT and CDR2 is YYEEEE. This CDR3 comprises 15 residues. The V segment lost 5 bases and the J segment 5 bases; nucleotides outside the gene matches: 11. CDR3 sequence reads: CASRTSGSGMETQYF. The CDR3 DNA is TGTGCCAGCAGAACAAGCGGGAGCGGTATGGAGACCCAGTACTTC.

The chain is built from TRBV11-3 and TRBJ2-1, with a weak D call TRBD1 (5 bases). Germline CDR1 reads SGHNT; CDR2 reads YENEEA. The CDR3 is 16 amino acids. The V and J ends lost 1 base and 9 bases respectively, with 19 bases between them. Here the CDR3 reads CASSLGFRETQSEQFF. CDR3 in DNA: TGTGCCAGCAGCTTAGGCTTCAGGGAAACGCAGAGTGAGCAGTTCTTC.

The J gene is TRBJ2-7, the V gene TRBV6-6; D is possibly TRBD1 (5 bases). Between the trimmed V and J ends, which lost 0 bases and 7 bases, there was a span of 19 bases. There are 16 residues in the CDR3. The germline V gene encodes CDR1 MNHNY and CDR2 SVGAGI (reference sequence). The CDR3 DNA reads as TGTGCCAGCAGTTACTCGAGTGGGCAGGGTGGGTGGGAGCAGTACTTC. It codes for CASSYSSGQGGWEQYF.

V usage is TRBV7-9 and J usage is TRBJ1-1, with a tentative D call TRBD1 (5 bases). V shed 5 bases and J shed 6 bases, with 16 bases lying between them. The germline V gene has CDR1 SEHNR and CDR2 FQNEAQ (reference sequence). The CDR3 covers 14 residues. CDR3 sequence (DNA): TGTGCCAGCAGCCCAAGTCCAGGGAGGGCTGAAGCTTTCTTT. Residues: CASSPSPGRAEAFF.

The DNA for the CDR3 is TGTGCCAGCAACGACAGGGGTCCCTACGAGCAGTACTTC. Translated, it gives CASNDRGPYEQYF. This chain joins TRBV2 and TRBJ2-7; 8 bases fit TRBD1. This CDR3 is built from 13 residues. V dropped 7 bases and J dropped 2; count of bases not matched to a gene: 4. Germline CDR1 SNHLY, CDR2 FYNNEI.

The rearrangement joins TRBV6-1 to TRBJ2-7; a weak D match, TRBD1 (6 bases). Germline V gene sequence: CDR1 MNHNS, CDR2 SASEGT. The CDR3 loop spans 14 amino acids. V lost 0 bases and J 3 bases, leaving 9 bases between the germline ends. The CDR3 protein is CASSEADRYYEQYF. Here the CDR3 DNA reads TGTGCCAGCAGTGAAGCGGACAGATACTACGAGCAGTACTTC.

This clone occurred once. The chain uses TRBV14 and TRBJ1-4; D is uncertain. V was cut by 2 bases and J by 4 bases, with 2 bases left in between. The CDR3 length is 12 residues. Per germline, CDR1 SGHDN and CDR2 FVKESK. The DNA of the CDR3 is TGTGCCAGCAGCCAATATAATGAAAAACTGTTTTTT. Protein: CASSQYNEKLFF.

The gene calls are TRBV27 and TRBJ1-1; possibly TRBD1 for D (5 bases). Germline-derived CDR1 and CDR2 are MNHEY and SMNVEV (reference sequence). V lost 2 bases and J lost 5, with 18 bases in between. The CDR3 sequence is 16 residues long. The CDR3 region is CASSLSVGREGTEAFF. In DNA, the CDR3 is TGTGCCAGCAGTTTAAGTGTGGGGCGGGAGGGTACTGAAGCTTTCTTT.

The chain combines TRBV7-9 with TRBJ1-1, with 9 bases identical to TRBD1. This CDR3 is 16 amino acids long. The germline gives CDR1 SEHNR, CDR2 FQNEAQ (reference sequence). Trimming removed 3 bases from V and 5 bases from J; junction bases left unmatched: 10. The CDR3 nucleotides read TGTGCCAGCAGCTTTGGGACAGGGTTTCTCTTTACTGAAGCTTTCTTT. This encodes CASSFGTGFLFTEAFF.

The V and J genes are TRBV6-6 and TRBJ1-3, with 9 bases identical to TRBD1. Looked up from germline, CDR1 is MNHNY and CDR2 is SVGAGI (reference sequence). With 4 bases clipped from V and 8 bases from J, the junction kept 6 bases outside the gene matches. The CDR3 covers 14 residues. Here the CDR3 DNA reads TGTGCCAGCAGTTCTCGGGGACAGGGACACACCATATATTTT. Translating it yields CASSSRGQGHTIYF.

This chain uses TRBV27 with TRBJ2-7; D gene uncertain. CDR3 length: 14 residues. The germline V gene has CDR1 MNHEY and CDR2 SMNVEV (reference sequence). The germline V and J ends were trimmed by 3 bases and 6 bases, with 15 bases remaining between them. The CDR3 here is CASSFVESIFEQYF. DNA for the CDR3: TGTGCCAGCAGTTTCGTAGAGTCAATTTTCGAGCAGTACTTC.